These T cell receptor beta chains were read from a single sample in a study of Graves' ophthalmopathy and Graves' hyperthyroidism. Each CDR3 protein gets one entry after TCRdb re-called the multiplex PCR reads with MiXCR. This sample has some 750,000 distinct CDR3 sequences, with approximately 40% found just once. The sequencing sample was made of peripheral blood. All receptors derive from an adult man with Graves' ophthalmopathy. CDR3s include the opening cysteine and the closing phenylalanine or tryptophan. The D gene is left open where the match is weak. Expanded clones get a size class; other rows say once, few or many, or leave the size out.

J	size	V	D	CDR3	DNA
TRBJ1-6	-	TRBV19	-	CASSHGQNYNSPLHF	TGTGCCAGTAGCCACGGGCAGAACTATAATTCACCCCTCCACTTT
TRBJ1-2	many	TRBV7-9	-	CASSARREETNYGYTF	TGTGCCAGCAGCGCGAGACGCGAAGAGACAAACTATGGCTACACCTTC
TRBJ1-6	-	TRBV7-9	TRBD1	CVSSLEGQGRDSPLHF	TGTGTCAGCAGCTTAGAAGGACAGGGGAGGGATTCACCCCTCCACTTT
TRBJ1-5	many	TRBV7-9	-	CASSLNSGNQPQHF	TGTGCCAGCAGCTTAAATTCGGGGAATCAGCCCCAGCATTTT
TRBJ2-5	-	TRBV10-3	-	CASSSPRGGWETQYF	TGTGCCAGCAGCTCTCCCCGCGGGGGCTGGGAGACCCAGTACTTC
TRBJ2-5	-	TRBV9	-	CASSVGGRAETQYF	TGTGCCAGCAGCGTCGGGGGGCGGGCGGAGACCCAGTACTTC
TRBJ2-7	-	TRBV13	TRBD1	CASSLKGAGQYF	TGTGCCAGCAGCTTAAAGGGGGCAGGGCAGTACTTC
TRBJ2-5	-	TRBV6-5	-	CASSYIRGETQYF	TGTGCCAGCAGTTACATCAGGGGTGAGACCCAGTACTTC
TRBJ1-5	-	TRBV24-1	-	CASSTLRDRSNQPQHF	TGTGCCAGCAGTACCTTAAGGGACCGGAGCAATCAGCCCCAGCATTTT
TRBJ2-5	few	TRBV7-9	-	CASSPLGLTLETQYF	TGTGCCAGCAGCCCGTTGGGGCTAACACTGGAGACCCAGTACTTC
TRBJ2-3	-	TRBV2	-	CASTSRPPTAPTDTQYF	TGTGCCAGCACCAGTAGGCCCCCGACTGCCCCCACAGATACGCAGTATTTT
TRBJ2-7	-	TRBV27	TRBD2	CASSRLAEYEQYF	TGTGCCAGCAGTCGGCTAGCGGAGTACGAGCAGTACTTC
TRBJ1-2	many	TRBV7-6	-	CASSSPAF	TGTGCCAGCAGCTCTCCGGCCTTC
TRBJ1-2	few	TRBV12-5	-	CASSPDGAYGYTF	TGTGCCAGCAGTCCTGACGGGGCCTATGGCTACACCTTC
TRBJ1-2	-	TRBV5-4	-	CASSLEYRGYTF	TGTGCCAGCAGCCTAGAATATCGTGGCTACACCTTC
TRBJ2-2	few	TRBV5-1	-	CASSLAQLTNTGELFF	TGCGCCAGCAGCTTGGCCCAATTAACGAACACCGGGGAGCTGTTTTTT
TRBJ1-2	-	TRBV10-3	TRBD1	CASRTDRGYGYTF	TGTGCCAGCAGGACCGACAGGGGGTATGGCTACACCTTC
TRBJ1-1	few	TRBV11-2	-	CASRPDGAGRPEAFF	TGTGCCAGCAGGCCGGACGGGGCAGGACGACCTGAAGCTTTCTTT
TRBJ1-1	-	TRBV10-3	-	CAISDSTRTEAFF	TGTGCCATCAGTGATAGTACCAGGACTGAAGCTTTCTTT
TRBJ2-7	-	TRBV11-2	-	CASSLGRAATYEQYF	TGTGCCAGCAGCTTAGGACGGGCAGCTACCTACGAGCAGTACTTC
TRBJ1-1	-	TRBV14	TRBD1	CASSQGDRVVF	TGTGCCAGCAGCCAAGGAGACAGGGTGGTCTTT
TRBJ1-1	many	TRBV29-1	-	CSVGRGMNTEAFF	TGCAGCGTGGGAAGAGGCATGAACACTGAAGCTTTCTTT
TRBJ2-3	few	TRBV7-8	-	CASTYREDTQYF	TGTGCCAGCACCTACAGGGAAGATACGCAGTATTTT
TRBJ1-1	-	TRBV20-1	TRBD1	CSASYGQGAGWDTEAFF	TGCAGTGCTTCCTACGGACAGGGGGCAGGATGGGACACTGAAGCTTTCTTT
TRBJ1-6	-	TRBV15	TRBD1	CATSRTGESPLHF	TGTGCCACCAGCAGGACAGGGGAGTCACCCCTCCACTTT
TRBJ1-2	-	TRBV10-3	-	CAISEPAGQGYTF	TGTGCCATCAGTGAGCCGGCAGGCCAAGGCTACACCTTC
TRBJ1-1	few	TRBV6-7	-	CASSYVGCANTEAFF	TGTGCCAGCAGTTACGTTGGATGCGCGAACACTGAAGCTTTCTTT
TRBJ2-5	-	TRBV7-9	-	CASSSATETQYF	TGTGCCAGCAGCTCAGCCACAGAGACCCAGTACTTC
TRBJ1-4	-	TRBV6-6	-	CASRRPPEKLFF	TGTGCCAGCAGACGTCCCCCCGAAAAACTGTTTTTT
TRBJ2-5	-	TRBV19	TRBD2	CARASGGYQETQYF	TGTGCCAGAGCTAGCGGAGGGTACCAAGAGACCCAGTACTTC
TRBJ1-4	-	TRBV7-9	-	CASSLGDATNEKLFF	TGTGCCAGCAGCTTAGGGGACGCAACTAATGAAAAACTGTTTTTT
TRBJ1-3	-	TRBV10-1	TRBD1	CASSAGTASGNTIYF	TGCGCCAGCAGCGCCGGGACAGCCTCTGGAAACACCATATATTTT
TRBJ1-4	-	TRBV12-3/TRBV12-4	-	CASGLGVDEKLFF	TGTGCCAGTGGTTTGGGGGTTGATGAAAAACTGTTTTTT
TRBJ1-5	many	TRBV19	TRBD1	CASRNPGTDNQPQHF	TGTGCCAGTAGAAATCCCGGGACAGATAATCAGCCCCAGCATTTT
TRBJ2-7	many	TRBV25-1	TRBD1	CASSGTALEQYF	TGTGCCAGCAGCGGGACAGCCCTCGAGCAGTACTTC
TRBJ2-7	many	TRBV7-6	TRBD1	CASSDRQGNEQYF	TGTGCCAGCAGCGACCGACAGGGCAACGAGCAGTACTTC
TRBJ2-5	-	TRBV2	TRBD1	CASQEEGAETQYF	TGTGCCAGCCAAGAAGAGGGGGCGGAGACCCAGTACTTC
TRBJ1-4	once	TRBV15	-	CATSRERVGFHEKLFF	TGTGCCACCAGCAGAGAGAGAGTCGGCTTTCATGAAAAACTGTTTTTT
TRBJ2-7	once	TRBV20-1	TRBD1	CSARDLGGASYEQYF	TGCAGTGCTAGAGATCTAGGGGGCGCCTCCTACGAGCAGTACTTC
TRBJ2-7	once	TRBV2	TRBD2	CASSPGLAGVGQYF	TGTGCCAGCAGTCCGGGACTAGCGGGAGTCGGGCAGTACTTC
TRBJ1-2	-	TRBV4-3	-	CASNQRAETNYGYTF	TGCGCCAGCAACCAGCGGGCTGAGACTAACTATGGCTACACCTTC
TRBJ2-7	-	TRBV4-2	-	CASSQAVGNSYEQYF	TGTGCCAGCAGCCAAGCGGTTGGGAACTCCTACGAGCAGTACTTC
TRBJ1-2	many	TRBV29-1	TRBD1	CSVDRGGGGYTF	TGCAGCGTCGACAGGGGCGGGGGTGGCTACACCTTC
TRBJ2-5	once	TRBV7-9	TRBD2	CASSLLDSGGAFGETQYF	TGTGCCAGCAGCTTGTTAGATAGCGGGGGGGCCTTCGGAGAGACCCAGTACTTC
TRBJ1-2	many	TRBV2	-	CASKGYGYTF	TGTGCCAGCAAGGGGTATGGCTACACCTTC
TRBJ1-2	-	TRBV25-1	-	CASLAQREERGYTF	TGTGCCAGCTTGGCCCAAAGGGAAGAAAGAGGCTACACCTTC
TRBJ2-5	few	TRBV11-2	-	CASSVLGQTQETQYF	TGTGCCAGCAGCGTATTGGGACAAACCCAAGAGACCCAGTACTTC
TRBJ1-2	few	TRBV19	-	CASRLDGYTF	TGTGCCAGTAGGCTGGATGGCTACACCTTC